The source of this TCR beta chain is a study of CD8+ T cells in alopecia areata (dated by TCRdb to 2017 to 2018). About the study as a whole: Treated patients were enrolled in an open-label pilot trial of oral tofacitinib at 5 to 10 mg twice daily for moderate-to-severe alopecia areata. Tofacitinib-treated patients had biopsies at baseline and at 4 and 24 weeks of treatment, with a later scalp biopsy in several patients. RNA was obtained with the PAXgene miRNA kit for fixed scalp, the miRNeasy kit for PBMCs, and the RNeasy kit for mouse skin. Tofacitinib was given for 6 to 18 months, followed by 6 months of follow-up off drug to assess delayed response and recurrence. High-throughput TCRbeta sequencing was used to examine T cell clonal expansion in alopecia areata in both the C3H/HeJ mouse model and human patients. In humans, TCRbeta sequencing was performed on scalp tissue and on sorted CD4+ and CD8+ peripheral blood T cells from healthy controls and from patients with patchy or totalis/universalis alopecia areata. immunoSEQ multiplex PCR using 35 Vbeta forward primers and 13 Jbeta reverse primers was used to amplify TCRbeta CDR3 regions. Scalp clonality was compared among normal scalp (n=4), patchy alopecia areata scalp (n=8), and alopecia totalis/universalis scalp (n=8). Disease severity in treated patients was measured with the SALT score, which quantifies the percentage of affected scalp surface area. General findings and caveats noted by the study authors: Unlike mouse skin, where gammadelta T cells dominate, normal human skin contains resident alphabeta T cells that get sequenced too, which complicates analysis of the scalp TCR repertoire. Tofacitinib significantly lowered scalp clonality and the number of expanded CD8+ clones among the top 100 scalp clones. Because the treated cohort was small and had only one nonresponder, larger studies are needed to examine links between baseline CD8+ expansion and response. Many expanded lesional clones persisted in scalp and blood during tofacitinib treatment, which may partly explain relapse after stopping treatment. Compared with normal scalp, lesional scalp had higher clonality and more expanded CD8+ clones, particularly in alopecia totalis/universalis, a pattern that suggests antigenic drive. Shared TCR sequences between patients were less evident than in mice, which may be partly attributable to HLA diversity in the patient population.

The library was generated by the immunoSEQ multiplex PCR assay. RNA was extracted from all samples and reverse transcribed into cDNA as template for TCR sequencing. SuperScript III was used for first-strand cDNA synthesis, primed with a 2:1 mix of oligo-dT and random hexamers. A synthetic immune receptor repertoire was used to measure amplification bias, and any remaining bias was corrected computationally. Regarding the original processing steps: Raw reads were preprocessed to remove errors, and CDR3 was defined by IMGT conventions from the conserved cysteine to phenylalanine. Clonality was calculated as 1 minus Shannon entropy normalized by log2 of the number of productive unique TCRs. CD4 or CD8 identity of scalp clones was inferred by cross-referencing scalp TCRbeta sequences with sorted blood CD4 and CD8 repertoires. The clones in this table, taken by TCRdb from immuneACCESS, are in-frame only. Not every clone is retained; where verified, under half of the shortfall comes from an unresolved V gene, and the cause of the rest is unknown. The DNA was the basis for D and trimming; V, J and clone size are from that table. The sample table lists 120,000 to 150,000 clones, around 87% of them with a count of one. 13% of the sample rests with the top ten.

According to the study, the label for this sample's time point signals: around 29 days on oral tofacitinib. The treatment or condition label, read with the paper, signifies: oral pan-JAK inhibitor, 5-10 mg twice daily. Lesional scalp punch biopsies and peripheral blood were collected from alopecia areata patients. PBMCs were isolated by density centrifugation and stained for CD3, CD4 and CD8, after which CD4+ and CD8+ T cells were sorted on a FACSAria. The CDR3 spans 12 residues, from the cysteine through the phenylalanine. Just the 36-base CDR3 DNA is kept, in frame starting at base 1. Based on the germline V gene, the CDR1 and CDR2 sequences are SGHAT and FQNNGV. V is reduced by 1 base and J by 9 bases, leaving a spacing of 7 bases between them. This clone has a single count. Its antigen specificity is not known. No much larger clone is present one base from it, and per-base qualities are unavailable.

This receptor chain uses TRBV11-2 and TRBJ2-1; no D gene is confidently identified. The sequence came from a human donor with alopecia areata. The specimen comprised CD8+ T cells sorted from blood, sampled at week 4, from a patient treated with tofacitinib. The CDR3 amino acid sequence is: CASSLGPIEQFF. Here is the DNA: TGTGCCAGCAGCTTAGGGCCAATTGAGCAGTTCTTC.